Included here is one T cell receptor (beta chain) sequence, with context. The antigen is undetermined. The CDR3 totals 16 residues. V was pared by 0 bases and J by 2 bases, with 6 bases of the junction left unmatched. The germline V gene encodes CDR1 SGDLS and CDR2 YYNGEE. The data are from a study of T cell responses to AZD1222 COVID-19 vaccine. Study-level points and caveats: Donors in the cohort were predominantly white British and more often female, and clonal diversity was possibly underestimated.

Libraries were prepared by immunoSEQ multiplex PCR; TCRdb keeps only in-frame clonotypes and omits some of them. The sample lists some 180,000 clones, about nine tenths occurring once. The source of this sequence is an adult who received the AZD1222 COVID-19 vaccine. Sequencing was performed on peripheral blood, taken 28 days after the second AZD1222 dose. The chain links TRBV9 to TRBJ2-7; 9 bases are shared with TRBD2. This CDR3 is CASSVASSGIPYEQYF. CDR3 DNA: TGTGCCAGCAGCGTAGCATCTAGCGGGATTCCCTACGAGCAGTACTTC.